This TCR beta chain emerged from a study of blood T cell repertoires in COVID-19. Turning to the study itself: Acute-phase and convalescent COVID-19 samples originated in the United States, Italy and Spain.

Seattle patient enrollment occurred during active infection, with longitudinal follow-up thereafter. Per the original data handling: Reference gene primer amplification yielded estimated nucleated cell counts. Only in-frame clones appear in the TCRdb table, and some are missing; sequencing was by immunoSEQ multiplex PCR. Clone size and V and J calls were adopted from that table, with D and trimming inferred from the DNA. The profile shows 300,000 to 350,000 clones, 75% to 95% of them singletons. The sequence was collected from a woman aged 30 to 39 with COVID-19, enrolled during active disease. The sequenced sample consisted of peripheral blood.

The CDR3 sequence is CASSELGLAKAYEQYF. The CDR3 region has the DNA TGCGCCAGCAGTGAGTTGGGACTAGCGAAGGCCTACGAGCAGTACTTC. The chain joins TRBV10-2 to TRBJ2-7; 10 nucleotides agree with TRBD2. The trim removed 1 base at V and 2 bases at J, leaving 5 bases unmatched. CDR3 length equals 16 residues. Germline V gene sequence: CDR1 WSHSY, CDR2 SAAADI.